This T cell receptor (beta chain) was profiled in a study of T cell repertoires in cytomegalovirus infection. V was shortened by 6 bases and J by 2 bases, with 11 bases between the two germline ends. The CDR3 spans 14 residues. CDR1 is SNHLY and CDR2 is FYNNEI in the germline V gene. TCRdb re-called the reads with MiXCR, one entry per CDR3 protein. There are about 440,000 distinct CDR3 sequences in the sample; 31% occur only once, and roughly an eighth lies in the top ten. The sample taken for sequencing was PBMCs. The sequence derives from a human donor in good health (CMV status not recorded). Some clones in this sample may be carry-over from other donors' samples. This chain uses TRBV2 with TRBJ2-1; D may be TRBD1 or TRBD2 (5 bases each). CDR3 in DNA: TGTGCCAGCAGAAGGGACGGAACCTACAATGAGCAGTTCTTC. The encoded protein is CASRRDGTYNEQFF.